This T cell receptor beta chain was observed in a study of blood T cell repertoires in COVID-19. Overall study: The study drew acute and convalescent COVID-19 samples from the United States, Italy and Spain.

Generated by immunoSEQ multiplex PCR, the TCRdb table keeps only in-frame clones and is missing some. This table has 100,000 to 150,000 clones, around 89% appearing once. Trimming at V came to 2 bases and at J to 4 bases, leaving 5 bases not matched to a gene. CDR1 is MNHNY and CDR2 is SVGAGI in the germline V gene (reference sequence). There are 15 residues in the CDR3. Seattle patients were enrolled while actively infected and followed longitudinally. Sequencing input: peripheral blood. V gene TRBV6-6 combines with J gene TRBJ2-5, with 9 bases aligning to TRBD2. This TCR was recovered from a man between 60 and 70 years old with COVID-19, enrolled during active disease. DNA for the CDR3: TGTGCCAGCAGTTACGGCGGGGGGGCCAGAGAGACCCAGTACTTC. This codes for CASSYGGGARETQYF.